The TCR beta chain under discussion was sequenced for a study of blood T cell repertoires in COVID-19. Per the germline V gene, CDR1 is SGHDN and CDR2 is FVKESK. This CDR3 is 15 amino acids long. Trimming stripped 3 bases from V and 2 bases from J, with 13 bases between. Generated by immunoSEQ multiplex PCR, the TCRdb table keeps only in-frame clones and is missing some. In the table there are about 130,000 clones, about 80% of which are singletons. The sequenced sample consisted of peripheral blood. This receptor was obtained from a woman aged 50 to 65 with acute or convalescent COVID-19. This rearrangement joins TRBV14 to TRBJ1-1; D gene uncertain. The CDR3 spells CASSHRHTLNTEAFF. CDR3 DNA sequence: TGTGCCAGCAGCCACCGACACACCCTTAACACTGAAGCTTTCTTT.